This T cell receptor (beta chain) was recorded in a study of blood T cell repertoires in COVID-19. Trimming removed 6 bases from V and 5 bases from J; junction bases left unmatched: 11. The CDR3 length is 16 residues. In germline, CDR1 is MNHNY, CDR2 SVGAGI (reference sequence). The repertoire was sequenced with immunoSEQ multiplex PCR; TCRdb's copy has only in-frame clones and lacks some. The sample holds about 160,000 clones, 82% seen once. The sample holds a few counts of this clone. This clonotype was obtained from a man aged 60 to 75 who had recovered from COVID-19. What was sequenced was PBMCs or T cells enriched from blood (not recorded which). J is TRBJ2-7 and V is TRBV6-6, with 12 bases fitting TRBD2. The CDR3 protein is CASRGLAGQVRNEQYF. The CDR3, as DNA: TGTGCCAGCAGAGGACTAGCGGGACAAGTCAGGAACGAGCAGTACTTC.